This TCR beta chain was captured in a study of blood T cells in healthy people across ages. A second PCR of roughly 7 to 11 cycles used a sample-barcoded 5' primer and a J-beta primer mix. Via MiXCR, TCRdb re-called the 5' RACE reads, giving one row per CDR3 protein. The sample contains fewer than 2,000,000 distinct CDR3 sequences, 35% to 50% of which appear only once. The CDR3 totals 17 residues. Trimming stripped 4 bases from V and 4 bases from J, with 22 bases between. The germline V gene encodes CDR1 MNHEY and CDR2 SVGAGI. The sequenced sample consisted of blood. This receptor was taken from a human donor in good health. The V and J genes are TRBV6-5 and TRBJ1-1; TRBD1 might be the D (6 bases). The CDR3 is CASSLLGGAPAATEAFF. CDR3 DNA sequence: TGTGCCAGCAGTTTACTCGGGGGGGCGCCGGCGGCCACTGAAGCTTTCTTT.